The 23 T cell receptor beta chains below all came from one sample that was sequenced in a study of blood T cell repertoires in COVID-19 (dated by TCRdb to the early 2020s). Library method: the immunoSEQ multiplex PCR assay. The immuneACCESS repertoire file appears here via TCRdb, limited to in-frame rearrangements. These files lack a portion of the clones; in checked studies, under half of the deficit traces to unresolved V genes, and the cause of the others is not known. For this sample there are more than 250,000 clones; approximately 84% appear just once. The biggest ten clones account for around 9.1% of the sample. Sample: peripheral blood. The receptors come from a human donor in a cohort sampled during active COVID-19.

This clone was recorded a few times. The chain combines TRBV5-5 with TRBJ2-2; D is perhaps TRBD1 (5 bases). The CDR3 extends over 18 amino acids. Trimming pared 2 bases from V and 0 bases from J, leaving 17 bases between. Germline V gene sequence: CDR1 SGHKS, CDR2 YYEKEE (reference sequence). The CDR3 protein is CASSLSSLLGPNTGELFF. The CDR3 DNA is TGTGCCAGCAGCTTATCCTCCCTTTTGGGGCCGAACACCGGGGAGCTGTTTTTT.

The chain couples TRBV14 to TRBJ2-1, with a possible D match to TRBD1 (5 bases). Trimming removed 0 bases from V and 4 bases from J, with 19 bases in between. The CDR3 has 18 amino acids. Germline V lookup: CDR1 SGHDN, CDR2 FVKESK. The CDR3 DNA reads TGTGCCAGCAGCCAAGACCCCGACAGAAAACCTTCATACAATGAGCAGTTCTTC. Translating it yields CASSQDPDRKPSYNEQFF.

The chain carries TRBV4-3 and TRBJ1-5; 11 bases match TRBD1. The CDR3 has 16 amino acids. The ends lost 0 bases at V and 7 bases at J; junction bases unmatched: 5. Germline CDR1 reads LGHNA; CDR2 reads YSLEER. The CDR3 nucleotides are TGCGCCAGCAGCCAAGACTATCGGGACAGGGGGCAGCCCCAGCATTTT. As protein: CASSQDYRDRGQPQHF.

The rearrangement joins TRBV7-2 to TRBJ2-1; the match to TRBD1 covers 10 bases. With V trimmed by 2 bases and J by 6 bases, 4 bases remained unmatched. Germline-derived CDR1 and CDR2 are SGHTA and FQGNSA. This CDR3 contains 15 residues. The CDR3 loop is CASSLRDRGSNEQFF. CDR3 DNA sequence: TGTGCCAGCAGCTTAAGGGACAGGGGTTCCAATGAGCAGTTCTTC.

The genes are TRBV5-4 and TRBJ2-5, with 9 bases that match TRBD2. The CDR3 contains 15 residues. Losses at the gene ends were 0 bases for V and 3 bases for J; bases not matched to a gene: 3. Looked up from germline, CDR1 is SGHNT and CDR2 is YYREEE (reference sequence). DNA for the CDR3: TGTGCCAGCAGCTTGGTGGGCGGGGGGGAAGAGACCCAGTACTTC. Translation: CASSLVGGGEETQYF. The full variable domain, completed using reference TRBV5-4 and TRBJ2-5, is ETGVTQSPTHLIKTRGQQVTLRCSSQSGHNTVSWYQQALGQGPQFIFQYYREEENGRGNFPPRFSGLQFPNYSSELNVNALELDDSALYLCASSLVGGGEETQYFGPGTRLLVL.

The chain carries TRBV5-1 and TRBJ2-5, with D possibly TRBD1 on 7 matching bases. Germline CDR1 is SGHRS and CDR2 is YFSETQ. V was trimmed by 1 base and J by 6 bases, leaving 16 bases between them. The CDR3 sequence is 15 residues long. Here the CDR3 reads CASSLQGGSLQTQYF. DNA for the CDR3: TGCGCCAGCAGCTTGCAGGGGGGTAGCTTGCAGACCCAGTACTTC.

The chain is built from TRBV5-8 and TRBJ2-1; maybe TRBD1 (6 bases). CDR1 and CDR2 from the germline V gene are SGHTS and YDEGEE. This CDR3 contains 15 residues. Trimming cost V 0 bases and J 5 bases, with 12 bases left between them. The CDR3 spells CASSLVGHNNNEQFF. CDR3 nucleotides: TGTGCCAGCAGCTTGGTGGGACATAATAACAATGAGCAGTTCTTC.

The chain combines TRBV18 with TRBJ2-5; D gene unclear. CDR3 length: 13 residues. V was trimmed by 1 base and J by 5 bases, leaving 8 bases between them. The V gene's germline CDR1 is KGHSH and CDR2 LQKENI. CDR3 bases: TGTGCCAGCTCACCACAATCAGTGGAGACCCAGTACTTC. Encoded protein: CASSPQSVETQYF. The variable domain in full, completed from reference TRBV18 and TRBJ2-5, reads NAGVMQNPRHLVRRRGQEARLRCSPMKGHSHVYWYRQLPEEGLKFMVYLQKENIIDESGMPKERFSAEFPKEGPSILRIQQVVRGDSAAYFCASSPQSVETQYFGPGTRLLVL.

CDR3 amino acids: CASNVDRGFAEQYF. As DNA, the CDR3 is TGTGCCAGCAATGTGGACAGGGGTTTTGCCGAGCAGTACTTC. This chain uses TRBV2 with TRBJ2-7; TRBD1 matches at 9 bases. Per germline, CDR1 SNHLY and CDR2 FYNNEI. The CDR3 runs to 14 residues. The ends lost 7 bases at V and 6 bases at J; junction bases unmatched: 10. The complete variable domain, with remaining parts taken from reference TRBV2 and TRBJ2-7, reads EPEVTQTPSHQVTQMGQEVILRCVPISNHLYFYWYRQILGQKVEFLVSFYNNEISEKSEIFDDQFSVERPDGSNFTLKIRSTKLEDSAMYFCASNVDRGFAEQYFGPGTRLTVT.

This clone was detected a few times. The chain employs TRBV4-1 and TRBJ2-7; D might be TRBD2 (6 bases). CDR1 and CDR2 from the germline V gene are MGHRA and YSYEKL. The V and J ends lost 6 bases and 4 bases respectively, with 16 bases between them. This CDR3 is 14 amino acids long. This CDR3 reads CASRDLKAGYEQYF. CDR3 bases: TGCGCCAGCAGGGATTTGAAGGCGGGGTACGAGCAGTACTTC.

The J gene is TRBJ1-5, the V gene TRBV10-3; tentative D call: TRBD1 (5 bases). Germline CDR1 reads ENHRY; CDR2 reads SYGVKD. The CDR3 runs 15 residues. V was clipped by 4 bases and J by 1 base, with 11 bases between them. CDR3 sequence (DNA): TGTGCCATCAGTGTTTCAGGGTTGAGCAATCAGCCCCAGCATTTT. Translated: CAISVSGLSNQPQHF.

This clone was seen once. The chain couples TRBV18 to TRBJ1-4; the match to TRBD1 covers 8 bases. This CDR3 region has 15 residues. The trim removed 4 bases at V and 7 bases at J, leaving 8 bases unmatched. The germline V gene encodes CDR1 KGHSH and CDR2 LQKENI. CDR3 loop: CASSLLGQEGEKLFF. The CDR3 nucleotides are TGTGCCAGCTCACTTCTGGGACAGGAGGGTGAAAAACTGTTTTTT.

The V gene is TRBV21-1, the J gene TRBJ2-2; TRBD2, the table's D call, lacks a check against the DNA. TRBV21-1 is recorded as a pseudogene. The CDR3 sequence is 18 residues long. For the CDR3, the DNA is TGTGCCAGCAGCGAGAACTTGGGGACTAGCGGGAGGACCGGGGAGCTGTTTTTT. Its translation: CASSENLGTSGRTGELFF.

This clone was picked up one time. This chain joins TRBV19 and TRBJ2-5, with TRBD2 as a possible D gene (6 bases). CDR1 is LNHDA, CDR2 SQIVND, per germline (reference sequence). The V gene lost 7 bases and the J gene lost 0 bases, with 18 bases spanning the gap. CDR3 length equals 16 residues. The DNA of the CDR3 is TGTGCCAGTAAGAGTGTCAGCCGGGGGAACCAAGAGACCCAGTACTTC. Translation: CASKSVSRGNQETQYF.

This clone was detected a few times. The genes are TRBV5-1 and TRBJ2-3; D is perhaps TRBD2 (5 bases). Trimming stripped 4 bases from V and 3 bases from J, with 15 bases between. The CDR3 totals 15 residues. Germline V gene sequence: CDR1 SGHRS, CDR2 YFSETQ. In DNA, the CDR3 is TGCGCCAGCAGCCCCGGTATAGAGCGGACAGATACGCAGTATTTT. It yields the protein CASSPGIERTDTQYF.

This clone was picked up one time. The CDR3 here is CASSQEVRGSQGFYNEQFF. The CDR3 DNA follows: TGTGCCAGCAGCCAAGAAGTCCGGGGGAGCCAGGGATTCTACAATGAGCAGTTCTTC. V usage is TRBV3-1 (or the pseudogene TRBV3-2) and J usage is TRBJ2-1, with a possible D match to TRBD2 (6 bases). The CDR3 has 19 residues. From germline, CDR1 is LGHDT and CDR2 YNNKEL (reference sequence). The V gene lost 0 bases and the J gene lost 3 bases, with 21 bases spanning the gap.

This chain joins TRBV10-1 and TRBJ2-3; TRBD2 might be the D (5 bases). V shed 7 bases and J shed 4 bases, with 15 bases lying between them. CDR1 is WNHNN and CDR2 is SYGVQD in the germline V gene (reference sequence). CDR3 length: 14 amino acids. The CDR3: CASTASRIADTQYF. The CDR3 bases are TGCGCCAGCACAGCTAGCCGGATCGCAGATACGCAGTATTTT.

The V call is TRBV7-9, the J call TRBJ2-5, with 9 bases fitting TRBD2. CDR1 and CDR2 from the germline V gene are SEHNR and FQNEAQ (reference sequence). The CDR3 spans 16 residues. The ends lost 2 bases at V and 0 bases at J; junction bases unmatched: 4. The CDR3 DNA follows: TGTGCCAGCAGCTTACCCAGACTAGCGGACCAAGAGACCCAGTACTTC. Encoded protein: CASSLPRLADQETQYF.

The chain joins TRBV19 to TRBJ2-1; 8 bases fit TRBD2. Trimming removed 4 bases from V and 7 bases from J; junction bases left unmatched: 12. This CDR3 region has 16 residues. Germline CDR1 is LNHDA and CDR2 is SQIVND (reference sequence). The CDR3 DNA is TGTGCCAGTAGTAACAAACGGGGGGGCCGGTGGAATGAGCAGTTCTTC. Its protein product is CASSNKRGGRWNEQFF.

In its sample, this clone was seen once. This chain links TRBV3-1 (or the pseudogene TRBV3-2) with TRBJ1-6, with D maybe TRBD1 (5 bases). Germline V CDR1 and CDR2: LGHDT, YNNKEL (reference sequence). V gave up 6 bases and J gave up 5 bases, with 17 bases separating them. The CDR3 loop spans 16 amino acids. This CDR3 reads CASRHDSFLNNSPLHF. The CDR3 DNA is TGTGCCAGCAGACACGACAGCTTCCTAAATAATTCACCCCTCCACTTT.

This rearrangement joins TRBV6-5 to TRBJ2-7; the match to TRBD1 covers 7 bases. The CDR3 spans 14 residues. Germline V CDR1 and CDR2: MNHEY, SVGAGI. V shed 4 bases, J shed 3 bases, and the junction held 6 bases outside the gene matches. The CDR3 nucleotides are TGTGCCAGCAGTTCCTCAGGGGGATACTACGAGCAGTACTTC. Amino acids: CASSSSGGYYEQYF.

Only one count was recorded for this clone. The gene calls are TRBV20-1 and TRBJ2-7; no firm D call. The germline CDR1 and CDR2 sequences are DFQATT and SNEGSKA (reference sequence). This CDR3 has 11 amino acids. Trimming cost V 2 bases and J 1 base, with 3 bases left between them. The DNA of the CDR3 is TGCAGTGCTAGAACATCCTACGAGCAGTACTTC. Amino acid sequence: CSARTSYEQYF.

The genes are TRBV2 and TRBJ2-5; 11 nucleotides align to TRBD1. CDR1 and CDR2 (germline): SNHLY, FYNNEI. The CDR3 loop spans 15 amino acids. The ends lost 7 bases at V and 5 bases at J; junction bases unmatched: 9. CDR3 sequence reads: CASTTDRGRGETQYF. In nucleotides, the CDR3 is TGTGCCAGCACCACGGACAGGGGGCGGGGGGAGACCCAGTACTTC.